Presented here are 15 T cell receptor beta chains from one specimen sequenced in a study of shared clonotypes between healthy human individuals. Using immunoSEQ multiplex PCR, the repertoire was profiled, and TCRdb retains in-frame clones only, with some absent. This repertoire shows some 500,000 clones, around 95% found once; its top ten account for 0.05% to 0.07%. The source material was naive CD4+ T cells sorted from blood. Specified subset: CD45RA+ positively selected. The receptors derive from a woman under 40 in good health.

The rearrangement joins TRBV5-4 to TRBJ2-7; 7 nucleotides agree with TRBD1. Trimming took 0 bases from V and 3 from J; bases not matched to a gene: 3. This CDR3 is 14 amino acids long. In germline, CDR1 is SGHNT, CDR2 YYREEE (reference sequence). The CDR3 coding sequence is TGTGCCAGCAGCTTGGAACCAGGGGGCTACGAGCAGTACTTC. Protein sequence: CASSLEPGGYEQYF.

The gene calls are TRBV11-2 and TRBJ2-5; TRBD1 matches at 7 bases. Germline lookup yields CDR1 SGHAT and CDR2 FQNNGV. CDR3 length equals 17 residues. The ends lost 6 bases at V and 0 bases at J; junction bases unmatched: 13. In DNA, the CDR3 is TGTGCCAGCAGACAACTAGGGATACAGGGGTACCAAGAGACCCAGTACTTC. The encoded protein is CASRQLGIQGYQETQYF.

The V call is TRBV28, the J call TRBJ2-1, with 10 positions matching TRBD2. V lost 5 bases to trimming and J lost 7 bases; unmatched junction nucleotides: 5. Germline lookup yields CDR1 MDHEN and CDR2 SYDVKM. The CDR3 has 14 residues. The chain's CDR3 is CASSPSGSINEQFF. The CDR3 DNA reads TGTGCCAGCAGTCCTAGCGGGAGCATAAATGAGCAGTTCTTC.

The chain uses TRBV28 and TRBJ2-3, with TRBD2 matching 8 bases. This CDR3 contains 12 residues. Germline trimming cut 6 bases from V and 6 bases from J; bases unmatched to any gene: 2. Germline V lookup: CDR1 MDHEN, CDR2 SYDVKM. The CDR3 loop reads CASRTGGDTQYF. The CDR3 nucleotides are TGTGCCAGCAGGACGGGGGGGGATACGCAGTATTTT.

V and J are TRBV5-1 and TRBJ2-5; D unclear. Trimming cost V 1 base and J 6 bases, with 4 bases left between them. The CDR3 runs 11 residues. Germline lookup yields CDR1 SGHRS and CDR2 YFSETQ. The CDR3 DNA follows: TGCGCCAGCAGCTTGAGACAGACCCAGTACTTC. This sequence encodes CASSLRQTQYF.

The rearrangement joins TRBV6-6 to TRBJ1-5; TRBD1 is a possible D gene (6 bases). CDR1 and CDR2 from the germline V gene are MNHNY and SVGAGI (reference sequence). The CDR3 covers 14 residues. The V gene lost 2 bases and the J gene lost 3 bases, with 8 bases spanning the gap. The CDR3 region is CASSYGDINQPQHF. CDR3 nucleotides: TGTGCCAGCAGTTACGGGGACATCAATCAGCCCCAGCATTTT.

Points on this clone: Different DNA sequences within this sample yield the same CDR3. The chain employs TRBV18 and TRBJ1-5; no clear D gene. Germline assignment: CDR1 KGHSH and CDR2 LQKENI. The CDR3 runs 13 residues. V shed 2 bases and J shed 2 bases, with 4 bases lying between them. The CDR3 loop reads CASSPGGNQPQHF. In DNA form, the CDR3 reads TGTGCCAGCTCACCAGGGGGCAATCAGCCCCAGCATTTT.

The chain combines TRBV10-3 with TRBJ1-5; D perhaps matches TRBD1 (5 bases). Germline V gene sequence: CDR1 ENHRY, CDR2 SYGVKD. The CDR3 covers 12 residues. Trimming removed 8 bases from V and 2 bases from J, with 7 bases in between. In DNA, the CDR3 is TGTGCCATCGGGGGAGGCAATCAGCCCCAGCATTTT. It translates to CAIGGGNQPQHF.

This clone showed up just once. This chain links TRBV28 with TRBJ1-1; 7 bases are shared with TRBD1. With 7 bases clipped from V and 2 bases from J, the junction kept 7 bases outside the gene matches. CDR1 MDHEN and CDR2 SYDVKM come from the germline V gene. The CDR3 runs to 14 residues. The DNA of the CDR3 is TGTGCCAGCACCAGACAGGGTTCCAACACTGAAGCTTTCTTT. As protein: CASTRQGSNTEAFF.

The chain couples TRBV28 to TRBJ2-7; D may be TRBD2 (6 bases). Germline CDR1 reads MDHEN; CDR2 reads SYDVKM. With 3 bases removed from V and 2 bases from J, the gap between germline ends came to 14 bases. This CDR3 has 15 amino acids. The CDR3, as DNA: TGTGCCAGCAGTTTTACAGGAGGGGCGGCCTACGAGCAGTACTTC. Its protein product is CASSFTGGAAYEQYF.

The chain carries TRBV25-1 and TRBJ2-2; 10 nucleotides match TRBD1. Trimming cost V 4 bases and J 8 bases; bases outside gene matches: 10. The CDR3 sequence is 16 residues long. Germline-derived CDR1 and CDR2 are MGHDK and SYGVNS. The CDR3 is CASSAAGTGELGELFF. The CDR3 nucleotides read TGTGCCAGCAGTGCCGCTGGGACAGGGGAGCTGGGGGAGCTGTTTTTT.

The chain couples TRBV18 to TRBJ1-4; D possibly corresponds to TRBD1 (5 bases). The CDR3 totals 15 residues. V lost 3 bases and J lost 4, with 12 bases in between. Germline lookup yields CDR1 KGHSH and CDR2 LQKENI. The CDR3 DNA is TGTGCCAGCTCACCTGTTGACAGCGATAATGAAAAACTGTTTTTT. Protein sequence: CASSPVDSDNEKLFF. Complete variable domain (other parts from reference TRBV18 and TRBJ1-4): NAGVMQNPRHLVRRRGQEARLRCSPMKGHSHVYWYRQLPEEGLKFMVYLQKENIIDESGMPKERFSAEFPKEGPSILRIQQVVRGDSAAYFCASSPVDSDNEKLFFGSGTQLSVL.

This chain connects TRBV19 to TRBJ1-1; TRBD1 matches 9 bases. V was pared by 8 bases and J by 4 bases, with 5 bases of the junction left unmatched. This CDR3 spans 13 amino acids. Germline CDR1 LNHDA, CDR2 SQIVND (reference sequence). The CDR3 sequence is CASRTGGVTEAFF. The CDR3 DNA sequence: TGTGCCAGTCGTACAGGGGGCGTCACTGAAGCTTTCTTT.

This chain joins TRBV5-4 and TRBJ2-2; D is ambiguous. V was pared by 7 bases and J by 5 bases, with 12 bases between. There are 13 residues in the CDR3. CDR1 and CDR2 (germline): SGHNT, YYREEE (reference sequence). CDR3: CASGPVMTGELFF. The CDR3 bases are TGTGCCAGCGGGCCCGTGATGACCGGGGAGCTGTTTTTT.

The V and J genes are TRBV28 and TRBJ2-3; 8 positions agree with TRBD2. Germline V gene lookup returns CDR1 MDHEN and CDR2 SYDVKM. V lost 3 bases and J lost 11; bases outside the gene matches: 13. The CDR3 has 15 residues. The CDR3 DNA sequence: TGTGCCAGCAGTTTCGGGAGGGTCGTTTTTCCTCGGCAGTATTTT. Translation: CASSFGRVVFPRQYF.